This T cell receptor (beta chain) was recovered during a study of shared clonotypes between healthy human individuals. Libraries were prepared by immunoSEQ multiplex PCR; TCRdb keeps only in-frame clonotypes and omits some of them. This sample has 800,000 to 950,000 clones, with around 96% found just once. A word on this clone: The antigen remains undetermined.

It was CD45RO-negative cells, positively selected for CCR7, that made up naive CD8 cells, with terminally differentiated effector memory CD45RA+ cells excluded. Donors comprised healthy HIV-negative adults lacking recent acute infections or vaccinations. Study-level points and caveats: Some clonotypes were shared by all four sorted-subset donors, while others were not shared. The non-shared ones had lower generation probabilities than the shared ones.

The germline gives CDR1 SGHKS, CDR2 YYEKEE (reference sequence). This CDR3 region has 16 residues. The V segment lost 3 bases and the J segment 2 bases; nucleotides outside the gene matches: 11. The TCR sequence derives from a man in his thirties or forties in good health. Material: naive CD8+ T cells sorted from blood. This chain links TRBV5-5 with TRBJ2-7; TRBD1 aligns across 7 bases. For the CDR3, the DNA is TGTGCCAGCAGCTCCCGGGGACAGAACATCCCCTACGAGCAGTACTTC. Protein product: CASSSRGQNIPYEQYF. The full variable domain, completed using reference TRBV5-5 and TRBJ2-7, is DAGVTQSPTHLIKTRGQQVTLRCSPISGHKSVSWYQQVLGQGPQFIFQYYEKEERGRGNFPDRFSARQFPNYSSELNVNALLLGDSALYLCASSSRGQNIPYEQYFGPGTRLTVT.